The 17 T cell receptor beta chains reported below all come from one sample, sequenced in a study of blood T cells in healthy people across ages. Through a sample-barcoded 5' primer and a J-beta primer mix, a second PCR was run for 7 to 11 cycles. A single record per CDR3 protein comes from TCRdb applying MiXCR to the 5' RACE reads. This table has just over 800,000 distinct CDR3 sequences, about 62% appearing once. The sequenced sample was blood. Receptors were obtained from a man aged 25-40 years in good health.

The gene calls are TRBV27 and TRBJ2-1; a weak D match, TRBD1 (6 bases). The CDR3 has 13 residues. Germline V lookup: CDR1 MNHEY, CDR2 SMNVEV (reference sequence). Between the trimmed V and J ends, which lost 2 bases and 10 bases, there was a span of 12 bases. CDR3 region: CASSLGQTREQFF. DNA of the CDR3: TGTGCCAGCAGTTTAGGACAGACCAGGGAGCAGTTCTTC.

The chain links TRBV12-3 or TRBV12-4 to TRBJ1-4; D is undetermined. CDR3 length: 16 residues. Deletions cut 1 base from V and 11 bases from J, with 20 bases between. CDR3: CASSLEKSGGSKKLFF. The CDR3 nucleotides are TGTGCCAGCAGTTTAGAAAAATCCGGCGGCTCGAAGAAACTGTTTTTT.

The chain couples TRBV29-1 to TRBJ2-3; TRBD1 or TRBD2 may be the D gene (5 bases each). Trimming removed 4 bases at V and 0 bases at J, with 11 bases between. The CDR3 spans 14 residues. Germline V gene lookup returns CDR1 SQVTM and CDR2 ANQGSEA. The CDR3 loop is CSVARGSSTDTQYF. The CDR3 bases are TGCAGCGTTGCCCGGGGCTCTAGCACAGATACGCAGTATTTT.

This clonotype showed up just once. This chain uses TRBV7-3 with TRBJ2-7; 8 nucleotides match TRBD1. CDR1 is SGHTA, CDR2 FQGTGA, per germline. J gave up 3 bases and V 0 bases, and 7 bases lay outside the gene matches. CDR3 length: 16 residues. The CDR3, as DNA: TGTGCCAGCAGCTTAACACCAGTCGGGACAGGCTACGAGCAGTACTTC. Protein: CASSLTPVGTGYEQYF.

The chain is built from TRBV2 and TRBJ1-1, with no clear D. Between the trimmed V and J ends, which lost 4 bases and 2 bases, there was a span of 11 bases. The CDR3 runs 14 residues. The germline CDR1 and CDR2 sequences are SNHLY and FYNNEI. The CDR3 sequence is CASSASRSNTEAFF. The CDR3 coding sequence is TGTGCCAGCAGTGCCTCGAGGTCCAACACTGAAGCTTTCTTT.

The J gene is TRBJ1-2, the V gene TRBV12-3 or TRBV12-4; 9 bases are shared with TRBD1. The ends lost 10 bases at V and 7 bases at J; junction bases unmatched: 19. The length of the CDR3 is 16 residues. The CDR3 loop is CATGPTFQQGASGYTF. CDR3 sequence (DNA): TGTGCCACCGGCCCAACCTTCCAACAGGGGGCAAGTGGCTACACCTTC.

This chain joins TRBV9 and TRBJ2-7; D remains ambiguous. The CDR3 totals 13 residues. Germline CDR1 SGDLS, CDR2 YYNGEE. Trimming pared 0 bases from V and 2 bases from J, leaving 6 bases between. The CDR3: CASSVDSTYEQYF. The DNA of the CDR3 is TGTGCCAGCAGCGTAGACAGCACCTACGAGCAGTACTTC.

This chain connects TRBV5-1 to TRBJ2-7, with D perhaps TRBD2 (5 bases). Trimming stripped 4 bases from V and 2 bases from J, with 16 bases between. The CDR3 has 15 amino acids. Germline lookup yields CDR1 SGHRS and CDR2 YFSETQ. The CDR3 sequence: CASSAVAGPTYEQYF. The CDR3 nucleotides read TGCGCCAGCAGCGCCGTTGCGGGTCCCACCTACGAGCAGTACTTC.

The V and J genes are TRBV4-3 and TRBJ1-4; D is unresolved. V lost 1 base and J lost 1, with 4 bases in between. The CDR3 runs 14 residues. Germline lookup yields CDR1 LGHNA and CDR2 YSLEER. The DNA of the CDR3 is TGCGCCAGCAGCCAAGGGTTAACTAATGAAAAACTGTTTTTT. It yields the protein CASSQGLTNEKLFF.

The chain recombines TRBV12-3 or TRBV12-4 with TRBJ2-3, with D possibly matching TRBD2 (6 bases). V lost 6 bases to trimming and J lost 1 base, with 14 bases between them. This CDR3 contains 15 residues. The CDR3 reads CASRSLPSGTDTQYF. The CDR3 region has the DNA TGTGCCAGCAGGTCCCTGCCTAGCGGCACAGATACGCAGTATTTT.

For the CDR3, the DNA is TGCAGCACCGGAGGCGGGACTACTTCCGATACGCAGTATTTT. Its protein product is CSTGGGTTSDTQYF. V and J are TRBV29-1 and TRBJ2-3, with 7 bases lining up with TRBD2. The CDR3 covers 14 residues. Germline CDR1 is SQVTM and CDR2 is ANQGSEA. V was clipped by 8 bases and J by 6 bases; unmatched bases: 14.

This clonotype was seen just once. The junction differs from germline at one of its ends, possibly a read error. The V call is TRBV24-1, the J call TRBJ1-5; TRBD1 might be the D (6 bases). CDR1 is KGHDR, CDR2 SFDVKD, per germline. CDR3 length: 17 residues. CDR3 in amino acids: CATSDFGITGNHQPQHF. The CDR3 region has the DNA TGTGCCACCAGCGATTTCGGGATAACAGGGAATCATCAGCCCCAGCATTTT.

The chain is built from TRBV24-1 and TRBJ2-3; 8 bases are a match to TRBD1. J lost 2 bases, V lost 7 bases, and 7 bases had no gene match. The CDR3 is 15 amino acids. The germline V gene encodes CDR1 KGHDR and CDR2 SFDVKD. The CDR3 bases are TGTGCCACCAGGACGGGGACAGGCCTCACAGATACGCAGTATTTT. Residues: CATRTGTGLTDTQYF.

The chain is built from TRBV9 and TRBJ1-2, with 7 positions matching TRBD1. This CDR3 has 13 residues. Germline-derived CDR1 and CDR2 are SGDLS and YYNGEE. V lost 3 bases to trimming and J lost 8 bases; unmatched junction nucleotides: 7. CDR3 amino acids: CASSATGEIGYTF. CDR3 nucleotide sequence: TGTGCCAGCAGCGCTACAGGGGAGATCGGCTACACCTTC.

This clonotype was observed a handful of times. CDR3 protein: CASSLNVYEQYF. DNA of the CDR3: TGTGCCAGCAGCTTAAATGTCTACGAGCAGTACTTC. The V call is TRBV7-9, the J call TRBJ2-4; D is ambiguous. The DNA end is a closer match to TRBJ2-7, so the J assignment may be wrong. CDR1 and CDR2 from the germline V gene are SEHNR and FQNEAQ (reference sequence). The CDR3 consists of 12 residues.

Details on this clonotype: This clone may be a read error of a much larger clone one base away. The chain carries TRBV20-1 and TRBJ2-7, with D possibly being TRBD2 (6 bases). Looked up from germline, CDR1 is DFQATT and CDR2 is SNEGSKA (reference sequence). The CDR3 covers 14 residues. V was shortened by 6 bases and J by 2 bases, with 17 bases between the two germline ends. CDR3 bases: TGCAGTGCGGAGCACGGGAGTTCTGCCTACGAGCAGTACTTC. It yields the protein CSAEHGSSAYEQYF.

V gene TRBV12-3 or TRBV12-4 combines with J gene TRBJ1-2; D is undetermined. This CDR3 comprises 16 residues. Trimming removed 1 base from V and 7 bases from J, with 19 bases in between. CDR3 in DNA: TGTGCCAGCAGTTTAGGTCCGGGGAAAGTGGCGGCTGGCTACACCTTC. Protein product: CASSLGPGKVAAGYTF.